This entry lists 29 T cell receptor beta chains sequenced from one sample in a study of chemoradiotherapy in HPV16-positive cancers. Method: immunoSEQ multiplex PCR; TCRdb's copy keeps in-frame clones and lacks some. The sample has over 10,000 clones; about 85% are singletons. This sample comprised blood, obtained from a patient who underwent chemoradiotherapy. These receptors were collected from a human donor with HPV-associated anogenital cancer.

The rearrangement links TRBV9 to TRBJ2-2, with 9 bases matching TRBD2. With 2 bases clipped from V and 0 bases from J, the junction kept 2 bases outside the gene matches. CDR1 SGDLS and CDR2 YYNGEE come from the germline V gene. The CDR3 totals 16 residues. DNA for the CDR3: TGTGCCAGCAGCGTCGCTAGCGGGGCGAACACCGGGGAGCTGTTTTTT. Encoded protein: CASSVASGANTGELFF. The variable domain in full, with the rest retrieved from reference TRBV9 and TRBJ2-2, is DSGVTQTPKHLITATGQRVTLRCSPRSGDLSVYWYQQSLDQGLQFLIQYYNGEERAKGNILERFSAQQFPDLHSELNLSSLELGDSALYFCASSVASGANTGELFFGEGSRLTVL.

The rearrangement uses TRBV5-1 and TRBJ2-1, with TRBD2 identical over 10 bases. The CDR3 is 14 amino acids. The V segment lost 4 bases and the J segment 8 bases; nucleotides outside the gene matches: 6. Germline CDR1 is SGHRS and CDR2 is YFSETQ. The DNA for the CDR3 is TGCGCCAGCAGCCTAGCGGGGGCCAAGGATGAGCAGTTCTTC. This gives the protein CASSLAGAKDEQFF.

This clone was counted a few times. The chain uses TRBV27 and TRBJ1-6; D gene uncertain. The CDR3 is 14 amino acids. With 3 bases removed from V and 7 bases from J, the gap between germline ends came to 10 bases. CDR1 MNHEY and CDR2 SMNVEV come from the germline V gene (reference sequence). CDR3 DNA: TGTGCCAGCAGTTTTAAAGACGGCAATTCACCCCTCCACTTT. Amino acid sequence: CASSFKDGNSPLHF.

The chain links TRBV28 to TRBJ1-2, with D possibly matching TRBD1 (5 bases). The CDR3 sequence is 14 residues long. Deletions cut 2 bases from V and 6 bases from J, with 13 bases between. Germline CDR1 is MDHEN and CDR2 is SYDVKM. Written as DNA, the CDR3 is TGTGCCAGCAGTTTACCGGGACGGGGCGATGGCTACACCTTC. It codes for CASSLPGRGDGYTF.

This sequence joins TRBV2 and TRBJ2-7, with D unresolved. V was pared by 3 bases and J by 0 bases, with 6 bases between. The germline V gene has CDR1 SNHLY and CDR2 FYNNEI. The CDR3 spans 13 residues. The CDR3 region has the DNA TGTGCCAGCAGTGACTTAAGCTCCTACGAGCAGTACTTC. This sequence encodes CASSDLSSYEQYF.

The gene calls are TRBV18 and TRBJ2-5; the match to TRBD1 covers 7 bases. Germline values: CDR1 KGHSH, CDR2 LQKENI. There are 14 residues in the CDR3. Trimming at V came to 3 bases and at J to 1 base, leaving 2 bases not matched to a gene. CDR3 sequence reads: CASSPDRPQETQYF. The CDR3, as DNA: TGTGCCAGCTCACCGGACAGGCCCCAAGAGACCCAGTACTTC.

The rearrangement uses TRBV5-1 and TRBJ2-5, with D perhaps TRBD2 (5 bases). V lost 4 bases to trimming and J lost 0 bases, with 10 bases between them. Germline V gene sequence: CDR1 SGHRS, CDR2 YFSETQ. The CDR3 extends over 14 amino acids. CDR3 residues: CASSVFGDQETQYF. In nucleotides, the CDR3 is TGCGCCAGCAGCGTTTTCGGGGACCAAGAGACCCAGTACTTC.

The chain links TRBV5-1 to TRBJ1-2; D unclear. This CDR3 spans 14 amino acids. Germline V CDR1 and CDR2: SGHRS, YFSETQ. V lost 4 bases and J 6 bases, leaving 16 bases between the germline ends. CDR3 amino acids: CASSDREHKDGYTF. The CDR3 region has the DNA TGCGCCAGCAGCGATCGTGAGCACAAGGATGGCTACACCTTC.

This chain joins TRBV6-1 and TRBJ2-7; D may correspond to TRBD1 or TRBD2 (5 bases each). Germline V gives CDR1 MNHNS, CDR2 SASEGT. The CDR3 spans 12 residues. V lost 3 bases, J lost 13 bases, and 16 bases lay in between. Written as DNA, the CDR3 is TGTGCCAGCAGTGAGGACACCAGAGGGTGCTACTTC. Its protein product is CASSEDTRGCYF.

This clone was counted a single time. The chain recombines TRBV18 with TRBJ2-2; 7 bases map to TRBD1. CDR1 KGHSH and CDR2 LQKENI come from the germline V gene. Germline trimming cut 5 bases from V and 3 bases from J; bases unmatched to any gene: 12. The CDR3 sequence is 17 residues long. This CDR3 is CASSSLPEGGHTGELFF. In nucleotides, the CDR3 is TGTGCCAGCTCATCACTCCCCGAAGGGGGCCACACCGGGGAGCTGTTTTTT.

DNA of the CDR3: TGTGCCAGCAGTCATGACGTGAACACTGAAGCTTTCTTT. Residues: CASSHDVNTEAFF. V is TRBV27 and J is TRBJ1-1; D uncertain. The V and J ends lost 5 bases and 0 bases respectively, with 7 bases between them. Germline V lookup: CDR1 MNHEY, CDR2 SMNVEV (reference sequence). CDR3 length: 13 amino acids.

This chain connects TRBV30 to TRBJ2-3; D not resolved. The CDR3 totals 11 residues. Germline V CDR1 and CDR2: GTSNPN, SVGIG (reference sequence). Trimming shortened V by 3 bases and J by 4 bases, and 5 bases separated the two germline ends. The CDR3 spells CAWRVADTQYF. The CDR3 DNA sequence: TGTGCCTGGAGGGTTGCAGATACGCAGTATTTT. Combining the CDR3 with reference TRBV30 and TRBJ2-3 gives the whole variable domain SQTIHQWPATLVQPVGSPLSLECTVEGTSNPNLYWYRQAAGRGLQLLFYSVGIGQISSEVPQNLSASRPQDRQFILSSKKLLLSDSGFYLCAWRVADTQYFGPGTRLTVL.

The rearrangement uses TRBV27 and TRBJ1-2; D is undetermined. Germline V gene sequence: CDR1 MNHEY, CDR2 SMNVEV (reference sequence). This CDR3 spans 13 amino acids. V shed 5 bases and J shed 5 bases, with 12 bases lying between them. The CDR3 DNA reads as TGTGCCAGCAGTGGAGGGAGTGGGTATGGCTACACCTTC. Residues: CASSGGSGYGYTF.

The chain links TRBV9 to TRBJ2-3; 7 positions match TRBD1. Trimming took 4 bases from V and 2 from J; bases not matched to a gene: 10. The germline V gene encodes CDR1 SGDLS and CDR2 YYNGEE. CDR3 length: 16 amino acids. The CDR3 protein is CASSTRQGQSTDTQYF. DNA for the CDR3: TGTGCCAGCAGCACCCGCCAGGGACAGTCCACAGATACGCAGTATTTT.

CDR3 DNA: TGTGCCAGCAGGGGGGGGCTTTCAACTAATGAAAAACTGTTTTTT. Amino acids: CASRGGLSTNEKLFF. The V gene is TRBV27, the J gene TRBJ1-4; maybe TRBD1 (6 bases). The germline V and J ends were trimmed by 6 bases and 0 bases, with 11 bases remaining between them. Per the germline V gene, CDR1 is MNHEY and CDR2 is SMNVEV (reference sequence). The CDR3 sequence is 15 residues long.

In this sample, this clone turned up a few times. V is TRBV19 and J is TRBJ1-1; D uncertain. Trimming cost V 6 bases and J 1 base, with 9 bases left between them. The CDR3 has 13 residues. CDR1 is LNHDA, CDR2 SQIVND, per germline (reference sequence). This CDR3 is CASRLGPNTEAFF. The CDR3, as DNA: TGTGCCAGTAGATTAGGACCGAACACTGAAGCTTTCTTT.

In DNA, the CDR3 is TGTGCCTGGAGTGTGATCCGGGAACTGGCTTTCTTT. It specifies CAWSVIRELAFF. This sequence joins TRBV30 and TRBJ1-1; D gene uncertain. Germline CDR1 reads GTSNPN; CDR2 reads SVGIG (reference sequence). V was pared by 0 bases and J by 11 bases, with 13 bases between. The CDR3 runs 12 residues.

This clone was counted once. DNA of the CDR3: TGTGCCAGCAGCTTGGTTTCGGAGACCCAGTACTTC. As protein: CASSLVSETQYF. The chain combines TRBV7-9 with TRBJ2-5; D is unclear. Deletions cut 3 bases from V and 5 bases from J, with 7 bases between. The CDR3 has 12 residues. CDR1 is SEHNR, CDR2 FQNEAQ, per germline (reference sequence).

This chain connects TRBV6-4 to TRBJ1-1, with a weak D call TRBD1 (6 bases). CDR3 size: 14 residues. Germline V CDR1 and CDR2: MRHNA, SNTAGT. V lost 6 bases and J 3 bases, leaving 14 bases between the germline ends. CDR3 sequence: CASRRGAGDTEAFF. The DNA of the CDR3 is TGTGCCAGCAGGAGGGGGGCAGGGGACACTGAAGCTTTCTTT.

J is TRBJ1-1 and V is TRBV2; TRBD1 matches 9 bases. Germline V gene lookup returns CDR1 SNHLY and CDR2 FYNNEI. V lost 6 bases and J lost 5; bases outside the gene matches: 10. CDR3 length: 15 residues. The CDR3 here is CASRQGTGSETEAFF. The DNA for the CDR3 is TGTGCCAGCAGACAAGGGACAGGGTCTGAAACTGAAGCTTTCTTT.

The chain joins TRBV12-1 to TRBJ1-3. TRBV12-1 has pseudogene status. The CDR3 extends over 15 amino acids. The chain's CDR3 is CASSHPDGSGNTIYF. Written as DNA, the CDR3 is TGTGCCAGCAGCCACCCGGATGGCTCTGGAAACACCATATATTTT.

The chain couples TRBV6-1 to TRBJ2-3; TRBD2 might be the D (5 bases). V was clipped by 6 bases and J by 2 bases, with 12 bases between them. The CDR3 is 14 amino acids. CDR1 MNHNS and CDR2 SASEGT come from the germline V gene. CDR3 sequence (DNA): TGTGCCAGCAGGGAGACTAAGGTCACAGATACGCAGTATTTT. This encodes CASRETKVTDTQYF.

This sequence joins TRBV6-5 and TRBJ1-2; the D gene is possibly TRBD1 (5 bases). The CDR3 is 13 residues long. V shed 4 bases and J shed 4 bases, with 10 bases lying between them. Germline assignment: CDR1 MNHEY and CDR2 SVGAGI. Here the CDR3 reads CASSFRDRYGYTF. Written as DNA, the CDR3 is TGTGCCAGCAGTTTCAGGGACCGCTATGGCTACACCTTC.

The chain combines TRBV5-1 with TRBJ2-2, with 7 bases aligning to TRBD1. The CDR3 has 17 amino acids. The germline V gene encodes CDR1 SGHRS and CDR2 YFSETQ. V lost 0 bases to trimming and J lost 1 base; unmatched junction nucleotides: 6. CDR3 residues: CASSLDGTAMNTGELFF. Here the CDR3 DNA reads TGCGCCAGCAGCTTGGACGGGACAGCCATGAACACCGGGGAGCTGTTTTTT.

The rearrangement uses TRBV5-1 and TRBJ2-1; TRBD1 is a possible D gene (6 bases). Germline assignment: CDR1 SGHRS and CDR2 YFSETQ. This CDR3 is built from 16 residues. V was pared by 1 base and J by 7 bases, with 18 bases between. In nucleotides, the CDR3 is TGCGCCAGCAGCTTGACAGGGAATATCATTCGTAATGAGCAGTTCTTC. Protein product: CASSLTGNIIRNEQFF.

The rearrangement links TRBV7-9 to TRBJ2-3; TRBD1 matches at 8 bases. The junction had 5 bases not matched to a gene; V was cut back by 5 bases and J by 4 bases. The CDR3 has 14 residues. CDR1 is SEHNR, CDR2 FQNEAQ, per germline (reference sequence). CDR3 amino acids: CASSPDRGPDTQYF. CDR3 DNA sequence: TGTGCCAGCAGCCCAGACAGGGGCCCAGATACGCAGTATTTT.

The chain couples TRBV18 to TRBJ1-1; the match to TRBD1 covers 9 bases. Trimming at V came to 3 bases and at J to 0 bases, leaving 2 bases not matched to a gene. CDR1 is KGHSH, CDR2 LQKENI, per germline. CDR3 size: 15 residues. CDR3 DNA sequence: TGTGCCAGCTCACCCGGGACAGGGTTGAACACTGAAGCTTTCTTT. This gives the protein CASSPGTGLNTEAFF.

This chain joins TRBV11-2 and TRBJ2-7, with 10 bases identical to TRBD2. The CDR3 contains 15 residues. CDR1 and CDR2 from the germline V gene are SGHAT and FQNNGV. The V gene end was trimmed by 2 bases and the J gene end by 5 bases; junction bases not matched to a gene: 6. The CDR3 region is CASSLMLAGGNEQYF. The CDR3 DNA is TGTGCCAGCAGCTTAATGTTAGCGGGGGGAAACGAGCAGTACTTC.

The CDR3 spells CASEARTRSGANVLTF. The CDR3 DNA reads TGTGCCAGCGAGGCCAGGACACGCTCTGGGGCCAACGTCCTGACTTTC. This rearrangement joins TRBV2 to TRBJ2-6, with TRBD1 as a possible D gene (5 bases). Trimming cost V 8 bases and J 0 bases, with 14 bases left between them. Germline CDR1 and CDR2: SNHLY and FYNNEI. The CDR3 length is 16 residues. Full variable domain (outside the CDR3, taken from reference TRBV2 and TRBJ2-6): EPEVTQTPSHQVTQMGQEVILRCVPISNHLYFYWYRQILGQKVEFLVSFYNNEISEKSEIFDDQFSVERPDGSNFTLKIRSTKLEDSAMYFCASEARTRSGANVLTFGAGSRLTVL.